A single sample is the source of the 18 T cell receptor beta chains below, sequenced in a study of siplizumab effects on memory and regulatory T cells. Generated by immunoSEQ multiplex PCR, the TCRdb table keeps only in-frame clones and is missing some. Here the sample spans 92,000 or so clones, 85% to 90% being singletons. Sequencing input: CD4+ T cells sorted from blood. The origin of the receptors is a human donor in good health.

This sequence joins TRBV23-1 and TRBJ2-7, with D tentatively TRBD1 (5 bases). TRBV23-1 is an ORF for which the function is uncertain. V lost 4 bases, J lost 3 bases, and 16 bases lay in between. The CDR3 extends over 15 amino acids. CDR3 in DNA: TGCGCCAGCAGTCCCGTGGGGCCCTACAGCTACGAGCAGTACTTC. This gives the protein CASSPVGPYSYEQYF.

The chain combines TRBV9 with TRBJ2-6, with D possibly being TRBD2 (5 bases). The CDR3 spans 13 residues. The germline V gene encodes CDR1 SGDLS and CDR2 YYNGEE. The V end lost 5 bases, the J end lost 4 bases, and 7 bases lay between the germline ends. CDR3 sequence: CASREAGANVLTF. DNA for the CDR3: TGTGCCAGCAGGGAGGCCGGGGCCAACGTCCTGACTTTC.

The chain uses TRBV11-1 and TRBJ2-6; TRBD1 is a possible D gene (5 bases). V lost 0 bases and J lost 0, with 12 bases in between. The CDR3 totals 18 residues. Per the germline V gene, CDR1 is SGHAT and CDR2 is FQDESV (reference sequence). CDR3 protein: CASSLAPTGFSGANVLTF. Here the CDR3 DNA reads TGTGCCAGCAGCTTAGCGCCCACAGGCTTCTCTGGGGCCAACGTCCTGACTTTC.

This chain links TRBV30 with TRBJ1-2, with D possibly TRBD1 on 6 matching bases. The length of the CDR3 is 15 residues. Between the trimmed V and J ends, which lost 4 bases and 4 bases, there was a span of 19 bases. Germline CDR1 GTSNPN, CDR2 SVGIG (reference sequence). In DNA form, the CDR3 reads TGTGCCTGGACCCGGGGGGCAGGGTTCGGCTATGGCTACACCTTC. The encoded protein is CAWTRGAGFGYGYTF.

This chain joins TRBV5-1 and TRBJ2-1; D is possibly TRBD1 (5 bases). The CDR3 totals 15 residues. CDR1 and CDR2 from the germline V gene are SGHRS and YFSETQ. Trimming left V 0 bases short and J 7 bases short, with 14 bases between. The CDR3 spells CASSLEGLSGNEQFF. The CDR3 DNA follows: TGCGCCAGCAGCTTGGAGGGCCTCTCAGGGAATGAGCAGTTCTTC.

This clone has a single count. This rearrangement joins TRBV7-9 to TRBJ1-2; TRBD1 is a possible D gene (5 bases). The CDR3 is 14 amino acids. Trimming cost V 3 bases and J 8 bases, with 16 bases left between them. Germline V CDR1 and CDR2: SEHNR, FQNEAQ (reference sequence). The CDR3 sequence: CASSFGQGQRGYTF. CDR3 coding DNA: TGTGCCAGCAGCTTTGGTCAGGGCCAGAGGGGCTACACCTTC.

This clone appeared a single time. The rearrangement joins TRBV18 to TRBJ1-1; 7 bases map to TRBD1. Germline CDR1 reads KGHSH; CDR2 reads LQKENI. J lost 4 bases, V lost 3 bases, and 5 bases had no gene match. The CDR3 contains 14 residues. The CDR3 here is CASSPGQESTEAFF. CDR3 in DNA: TGTGCCAGCTCACCCGGACAGGAGAGCACTGAAGCTTTCTTT.

The J gene is TRBJ2-1, the V gene TRBV19; 9 nucleotides align to TRBD2. The trim removed 5 bases at V and 8 bases at J, leaving 10 bases unmatched. Germline CDR1 reads LNHDA; CDR2 reads SQIVND (reference sequence). The CDR3 runs 15 residues. In DNA form, the CDR3 reads TGTGCCAGTAGTGTTAGCGGGAGTACCGGCGATGAGCAGTTCTTC. As protein: CASSVSGSTGDEQFF.

This rearrangement joins TRBV7-6 to TRBJ2-3; 9 nucleotides line up with TRBD1. The CDR3 is 14 amino acids. Trimming cost V 5 bases and J 7 bases; bases outside gene matches: 7. Germline CDR1 reads SGHVS; CDR2 reads FNYEAQ. In nucleotides, the CDR3 is TGTGCCAGCAGCGCGGACAGGGGACGGAATACGCAGTATTTT. It translates to CASSADRGRNTQYF.

In the case of this clone: Other DNA sequences in this specimen translate into the identical CDR3. The chain links TRBV7-2 to TRBJ1-5, with 7 bases fitting TRBD1. V shed 5 bases, J shed 2 bases, and the junction held 3 bases outside the gene matches. The CDR3 contains 14 residues. Germline CDR1 reads SGHTA; CDR2 reads FQGNSA. CDR3 amino acids: CASSPTGGNQPQHF. The CDR3 DNA is TGTGCCAGCAGCCCAACAGGGGGCAATCAGCCCCAGCATTTT.

The V call is TRBV7-9, the J call TRBJ2-7; 7 bases align to TRBD1. The CDR3 runs 14 residues. Germline lookup yields CDR1 SEHNR and CDR2 FQNEAQ (reference sequence). The V gene end was trimmed by 5 bases and the J gene end by 2 bases; junction bases not matched to a gene: 6. For the CDR3, the DNA is TGTGCCAGCAGCCTAAGCGGACAGGCCTACGAGCAGTACTTC. This sequence encodes CASSLSGQAYEQYF.

This clone was seen only a few times. Other DNA sequences of this sample code for an identical CDR3. The chain is built from TRBV7-2 and TRBJ2-3; D gene unclear. This CDR3 is 11 amino acids long. V was trimmed by 3 bases and J by 3 bases, leaving 1 base between them. Germline loops: CDR1 SGHTA, CDR2 FQGNSA. As DNA, the CDR3 is TGTGCCAGCAGCTTGACAGATACGCAGTATTTT. This gives the protein CASSLTDTQYF.

The rearrangement links TRBV7-8 to TRBJ2-5; D possibly uses TRBD1 or TRBD2 (7 bases each). The CDR3 has 14 residues. Trimming stripped 1 base from V and 7 bases from J, with 13 bases between. Germline V gene lookup returns CDR1 SGHVS and CDR2 FQNEAQ. CDR3 protein: CASSLGRGEGTQYF. CDR3 nucleotide sequence: TGTGCCAGCAGCTTAGGCAGGGGGGAGGGGACCCAGTACTTC.

This chain uses TRBV27 with TRBJ2-1; D is unresolved. The CDR3 extends over 13 amino acids. V gave up 2 bases and J gave up 4 bases, with 6 bases separating them. CDR1 MNHEY and CDR2 SMNVEV come from the germline V gene (reference sequence). CDR3 coding DNA: TGTGCCAGCAGTTTAAAGGTGTACAATGAGCAGTTCTTC. Encoded protein: CASSLKVYNEQFF.

The chain couples TRBV7-6 to TRBJ1-4; maybe TRBD1 (6 bases). The germline V and J ends were trimmed by 1 base and 5 bases, with 17 bases remaining between them. This CDR3 contains 17 residues. Per germline, CDR1 SGHVS and CDR2 FNYEAQ. CDR3 in DNA: TGTGCCAGCAGCTTAGTACTTAGGACAGCCCAAAATGAAAAACTGTTTTTT. This translates into CASSLVLRTAQNEKLFF.

This chain joins TRBV7-2 and TRBJ2-7; 9 bases are shared with TRBD2. Germline V gene sequence: CDR1 SGHTA, CDR2 FQGNSA. The CDR3 spans 15 residues. Trimming cost V 5 bases and J 2 bases; bases outside gene matches: 7. CDR3 residues: CASSLTSGWTYEQYF. CDR3 DNA sequence: TGTGCCAGCAGCCTAACTAGCGGGTGGACCTACGAGCAGTACTTC. Full variable domain (rest looked up from reference TRBV7-2 and TRBJ2-7): GAGVSQSPSNKVTEKGKDVELRCDPISGHTALYWYRQSLGQGLEFLIYFQGNSAPDKSGLPSDRFSAERTGGSVSTLTIQRTQQEDSAVYLCASSLTSGWTYEQYFGPGTRLTVT.

The J gene is TRBJ2-7, the V gene TRBV18; TRBD2 agrees at 7 bases. CDR1 and CDR2 from the germline V gene are KGHSH and LQKENI. The trim removed 2 bases at V and 4 bases at J, leaving 11 bases unmatched. The CDR3 covers 16 residues. The CDR3 DNA reads TGTGCCAGCTCACCATCCTTAGGGGAGGGCCGGTACGAGCAGTACTTC. Translation: CASSPSLGEGRYEQYF.

The CDR3 DNA sequence: TGCGCCAGCAGACAACAAGGGGGCGCGAACACCGGGGAGCTGTTTTTT. Its protein is CASRQQGGANTGELFF. The gene calls are TRBV10-2 and TRBJ2-2; TRBD1 aligns across 7 bases. The junction had 7 bases not matched to a gene; V was cut back by 6 bases and J by 0 bases. Germline V gene sequence: CDR1 WSHSY, CDR2 SAAADI. The CDR3 is 16 residues long.